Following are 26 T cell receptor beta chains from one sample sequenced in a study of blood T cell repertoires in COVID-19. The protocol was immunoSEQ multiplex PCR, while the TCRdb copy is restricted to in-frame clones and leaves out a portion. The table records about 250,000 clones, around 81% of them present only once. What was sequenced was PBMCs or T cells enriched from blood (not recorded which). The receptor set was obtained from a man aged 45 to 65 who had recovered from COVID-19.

The CDR3 protein is CASSAASSGNGELFF. DNA for the CDR3: TGTGCCAGCAGCGCAGCGTCTAGCGGGAACGGGGAGCTGTTTTTT. J is TRBJ2-2 and V is TRBV28, with 9 bases matching TRBD2. This CDR3 has 15 amino acids. The germline gives CDR1 MDHEN, CDR2 SYDVKM. V trimming: 6 bases; J trimming: 7 bases; junction bases outside the gene matches: 9.

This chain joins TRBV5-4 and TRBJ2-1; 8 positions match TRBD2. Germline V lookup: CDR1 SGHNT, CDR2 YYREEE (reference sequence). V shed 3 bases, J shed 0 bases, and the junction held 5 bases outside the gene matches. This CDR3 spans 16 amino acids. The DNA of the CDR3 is TGTGCCAGCAGCTCGGGCGGGAGGAGCTCCTACAATGAGCAGTTCTTC. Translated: CASSSGGRSSYNEQFF.

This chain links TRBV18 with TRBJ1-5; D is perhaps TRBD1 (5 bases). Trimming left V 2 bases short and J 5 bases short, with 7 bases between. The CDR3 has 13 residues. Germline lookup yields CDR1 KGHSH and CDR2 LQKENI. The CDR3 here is CASSPSRDQPQHF. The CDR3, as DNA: TGTGCCAGCTCACCAAGCAGGGATCAGCCCCAGCATTTT.

Here the CDR3 reads CASSVGSREARNTIYF. The CDR3 DNA reads TGTGCCAGCAGCGTAGGATCCAGGGAGGCCCGAAACACCATATATTTT. V gene TRBV9 combines with J gene TRBJ1-3, with a weak D call TRBD1 (5 bases). V was trimmed by 0 bases and J by 5 bases, leaving 15 bases between them. In germline, CDR1 is SGDLS, CDR2 YYNGEE. The CDR3 is 16 residues long.

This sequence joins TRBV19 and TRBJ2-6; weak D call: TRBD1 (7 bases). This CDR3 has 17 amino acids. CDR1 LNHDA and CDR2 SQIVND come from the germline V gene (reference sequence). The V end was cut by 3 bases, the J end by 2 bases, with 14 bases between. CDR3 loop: CASSIWRGQAGANVLTF. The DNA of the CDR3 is TGTGCCAGTAGTATCTGGAGGGGGCAAGCTGGGGCCAACGTCCTGACTTTC.

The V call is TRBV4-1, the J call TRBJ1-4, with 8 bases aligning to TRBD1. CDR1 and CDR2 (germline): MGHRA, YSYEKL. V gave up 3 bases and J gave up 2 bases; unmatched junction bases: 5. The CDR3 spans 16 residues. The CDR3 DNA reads TGCGCCAGCAGCCACCCGACAGGGGTTACTAATGAAAAACTGTTTTTT. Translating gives CASSHPTGVTNEKLFF.

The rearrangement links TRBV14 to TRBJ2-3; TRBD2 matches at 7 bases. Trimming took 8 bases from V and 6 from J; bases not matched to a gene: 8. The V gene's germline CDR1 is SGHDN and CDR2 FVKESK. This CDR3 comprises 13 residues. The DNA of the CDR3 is TGTGCCAGCGGGCGGGAGTTATTCGATACGCAGTATTTT. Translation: CASGRELFDTQYF.

Here the CDR3 reads CASGAGDRANQPQHF. The CDR3 DNA follows: TGTGCCAGCGGGGCGGGGGACAGGGCTAATCAGCCCCAGCATTTT. This chain links TRBV27 with TRBJ1-5; TRBD1 matches at 9 bases. The germline V gene has CDR1 MNHEY and CDR2 SMNVEV (reference sequence). The CDR3 covers 15 residues. The V gene end was trimmed by 8 bases and the J gene end by 4 bases; junction bases not matched to a gene: 9.

In DNA form, the CDR3 reads TGTGCCTGGAGCAAGCGGGGGTCCGTCGACAATGAGCAGTTCTTC. It codes for CAWSKRGSVDNEQFF. The chain employs TRBV30 and TRBJ2-1; TRBD2 matches at 8 bases. This CDR3 spans 15 amino acids. The V segment lost 3 bases and the J segment 5 bases; nucleotides outside the gene matches: 9. Germline V lookup: CDR1 GTSNPN, CDR2 SVGIG (reference sequence).

DNA of the CDR3: TGTGCCAGCAGCTTGTCGGGAGGCTACGAGCAGTACTTC. It yields the protein CASSLSGGYEQYF. This chain joins TRBV5-5 and TRBJ2-7; 7 bases line up with TRBD2. Trimming cost V 1 base and J 3 bases; bases outside gene matches: 1. The CDR3 has 13 amino acids. From germline, CDR1 is SGHKS and CDR2 YYEKEE (reference sequence).

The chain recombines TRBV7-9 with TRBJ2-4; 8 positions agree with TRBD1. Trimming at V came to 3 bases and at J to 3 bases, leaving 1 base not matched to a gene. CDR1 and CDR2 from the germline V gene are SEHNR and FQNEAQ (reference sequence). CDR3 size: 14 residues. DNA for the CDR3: TGTGCCAGCAGCTTGGGGACAGGCAAAAACATTCAGTACTTC. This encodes CASSLGTGKNIQYF.

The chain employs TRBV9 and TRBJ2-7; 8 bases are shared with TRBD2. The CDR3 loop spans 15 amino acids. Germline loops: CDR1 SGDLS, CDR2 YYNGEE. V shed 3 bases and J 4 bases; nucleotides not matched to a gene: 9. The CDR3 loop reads CASSALGTSHYEQYF. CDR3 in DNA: TGTGCCAGCAGCGCCTTGGGGACTAGTCATTACGAGCAGTACTTC. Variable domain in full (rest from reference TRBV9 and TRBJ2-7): DSGVTQTPKHLITATGQRVTLRCSPRSGDLSVYWYQQSLDQGLQFLIQYYNGEERAKGNILERFSAQQFPDLHSELNLSSLELGDSALYFCASSALGTSHYEQYFGPGTRLTVT.

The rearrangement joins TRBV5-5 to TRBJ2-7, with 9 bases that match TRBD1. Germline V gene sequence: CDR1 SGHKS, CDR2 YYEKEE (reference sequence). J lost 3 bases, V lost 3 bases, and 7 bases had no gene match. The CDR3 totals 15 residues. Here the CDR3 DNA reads TGTGCCAGCAGCTCCCCGACAGGGGGAAGCTACGAGCAGTACTTC. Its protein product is CASSSPTGGSYEQYF.

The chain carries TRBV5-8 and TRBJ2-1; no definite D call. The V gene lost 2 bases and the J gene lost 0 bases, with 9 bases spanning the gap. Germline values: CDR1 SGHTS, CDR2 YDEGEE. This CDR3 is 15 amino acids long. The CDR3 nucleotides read TGTGCCAGCAGCTTAGAGTGGAGCTCCTACAATGAGCAGTTCTTC. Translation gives CASSLEWSSYNEQFF. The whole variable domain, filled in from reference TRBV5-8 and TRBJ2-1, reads EAGVTQSPTHLIKTRGQQATLRCSPISGHTSVYWYQQALGLGLQFLLWYDEGEERNRGNFPPRFSGRQFPNYSSELNVNALELEDSALYLCASSLEWSSYNEQFFGPGTRLTVL.

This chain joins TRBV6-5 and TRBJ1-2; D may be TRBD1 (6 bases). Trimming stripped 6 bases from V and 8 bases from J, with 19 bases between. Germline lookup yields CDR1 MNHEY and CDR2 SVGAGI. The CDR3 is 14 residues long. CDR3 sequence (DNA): TGTGCCAGCAGCCAGGTGACAGGCGCTAAGGGCTACACCTTC. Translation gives CASSQVTGAKGYTF.

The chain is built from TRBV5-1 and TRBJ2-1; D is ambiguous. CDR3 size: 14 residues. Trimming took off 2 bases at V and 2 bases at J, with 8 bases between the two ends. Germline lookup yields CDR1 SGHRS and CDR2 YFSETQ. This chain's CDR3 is CASSFSRTYNEQFF. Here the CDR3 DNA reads TGCGCCAGCAGCTTTTCGAGAACCTACAATGAGCAGTTCTTC.

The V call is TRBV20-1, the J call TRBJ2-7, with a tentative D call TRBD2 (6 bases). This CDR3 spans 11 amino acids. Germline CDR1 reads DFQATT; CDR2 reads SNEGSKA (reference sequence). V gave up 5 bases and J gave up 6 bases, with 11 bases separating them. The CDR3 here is CSAGEVGEQYF. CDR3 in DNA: TGCAGTGCTGGGGAGGTGGGCGAGCAGTACTTC.

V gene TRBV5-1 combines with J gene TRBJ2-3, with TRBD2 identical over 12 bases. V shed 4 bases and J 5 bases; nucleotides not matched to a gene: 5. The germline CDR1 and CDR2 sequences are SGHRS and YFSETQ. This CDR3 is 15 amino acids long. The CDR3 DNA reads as TGCGCCAGCAGCCCTGGACTAGCGGGGCTAGATACGCAGTATTTT. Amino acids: CASSPGLAGLDTQYF.

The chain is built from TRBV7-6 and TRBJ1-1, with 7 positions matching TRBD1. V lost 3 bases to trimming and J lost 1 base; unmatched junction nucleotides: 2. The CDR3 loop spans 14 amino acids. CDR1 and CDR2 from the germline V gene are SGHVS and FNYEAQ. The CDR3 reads CASSLDRTNTEAFF. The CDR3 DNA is TGTGCCAGCAGCTTGGACAGGACGAACACTGAAGCTTTCTTT.

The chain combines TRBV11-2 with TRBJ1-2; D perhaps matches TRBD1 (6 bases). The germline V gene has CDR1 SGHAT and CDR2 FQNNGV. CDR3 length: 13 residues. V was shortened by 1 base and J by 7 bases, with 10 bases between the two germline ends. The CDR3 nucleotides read TGTGCCAGCAGCTTAGGTCAGGGGAGTGGCTACACCTTC. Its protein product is CASSLGQGSGYTF.

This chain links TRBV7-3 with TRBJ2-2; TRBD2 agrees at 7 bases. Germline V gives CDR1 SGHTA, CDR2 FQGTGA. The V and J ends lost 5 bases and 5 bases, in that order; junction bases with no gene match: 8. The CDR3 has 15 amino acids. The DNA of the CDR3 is TGTGCCAGCAGCGGGGGACTACAGGCTACCGGGGAGCTGTTTTTT. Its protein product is CASSGGLQATGELFF.

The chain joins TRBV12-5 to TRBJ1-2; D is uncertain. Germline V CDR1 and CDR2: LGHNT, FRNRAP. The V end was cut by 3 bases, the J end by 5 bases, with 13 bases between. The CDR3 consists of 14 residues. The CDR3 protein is CASGFDGRKYGYTF. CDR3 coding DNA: TGTGCTAGTGGTTTCGACGGGAGGAAGTATGGCTACACCTTC.

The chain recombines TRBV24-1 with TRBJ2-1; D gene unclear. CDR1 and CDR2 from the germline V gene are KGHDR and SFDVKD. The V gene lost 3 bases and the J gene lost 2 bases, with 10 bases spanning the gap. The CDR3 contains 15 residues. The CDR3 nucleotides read TGTGCCACCAGTGATGGCGGTAAGACCTACAATGAGCAGTTCTTC. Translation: CATSDGGKTYNEQFF.

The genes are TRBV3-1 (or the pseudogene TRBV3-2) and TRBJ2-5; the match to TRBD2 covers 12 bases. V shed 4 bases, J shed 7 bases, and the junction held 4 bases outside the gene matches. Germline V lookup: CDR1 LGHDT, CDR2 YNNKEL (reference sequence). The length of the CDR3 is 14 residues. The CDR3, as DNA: TGTGCCAGCAGCCCGCAGACTAGCGGGGGGACCCAGTACTTC. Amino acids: CASSPQTSGGTQYF.

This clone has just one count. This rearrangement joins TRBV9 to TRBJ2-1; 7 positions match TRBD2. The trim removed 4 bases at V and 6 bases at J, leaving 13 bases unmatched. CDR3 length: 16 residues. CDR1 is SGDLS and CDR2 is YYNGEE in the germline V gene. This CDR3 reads CASSTLAAGVSNEQFF. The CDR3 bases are TGTGCCAGCAGCACCCTAGCGGCGGGGGTCTCCAATGAGCAGTTCTTC.

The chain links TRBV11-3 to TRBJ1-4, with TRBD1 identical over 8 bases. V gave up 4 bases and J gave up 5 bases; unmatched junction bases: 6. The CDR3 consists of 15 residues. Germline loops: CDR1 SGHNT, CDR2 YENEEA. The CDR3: CASSSQGQENEKLFF. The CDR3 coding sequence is TGTGCCAGCAGCTCCCAGGGACAGGAAAATGAAAAACTGTTTTTT.